Below are 17 T cell receptor beta chains sequenced from a single sample in a study of untreated major depressive disorder. Measured with immunoSEQ multiplex PCR; TCRdb has only the in-frame clones, and not every one. The data show about 22,000 clones, around 92% seen once. The sequenced material came from CD4+ T cells from PBMCs. These receptors came from a woman aged 40 to 50 in good health.

In nucleotides, the CDR3 is TGCGCCAGCAGCCAAGATTGGTCTAGCGGGAGCTCCTACGAGCAGTACTTC. Residues: CASSQDWSSGSSYEQYF. The chain is built from TRBV4-1 and TRBJ2-7; 10 bases are a match to TRBD2. Germline V gene sequence: CDR1 MGHRA, CDR2 YSYEKL. CDR3 size: 17 residues. Unmatched junction bases numbered 5, after V lost 0 bases and J lost 0 bases.

This chain connects TRBV6-5 to TRBJ1-5, with D perhaps TRBD1 (6 bases). This CDR3 has 14 residues. CDR1 MNHEY and CDR2 SVGAGI come from the germline V gene. V was pared by 4 bases and J by 3 bases, with 10 bases between. CDR3 sequence: CASSLQGSNQPQHF. Written as DNA, the CDR3 is TGTGCCAGCAGTTTACAGGGCTCCAATCAGCCCCAGCATTTT.

The chain is built from TRBV5-1 and TRBJ1-5; no firm D call. This CDR3 comprises 15 residues. In germline, CDR1 is SGHRS, CDR2 YFSETQ. V lost 0 bases, J lost 0 bases, and 7 bases lay in between. CDR3 protein: CASSLEGNSNQPQHF. In DNA, the CDR3 is TGCGCCAGCAGCTTGGAAGGGAATAGCAATCAGCCCCAGCATTTT. The whole variable domain, filled in from reference TRBV5-1 and TRBJ1-5, reads KAGVTQTPRYLIKTRGQQVTLSCSPISGHRSVSWYQQTPGQGLQFLFEYFSETQRNKGNFPGRFSGRQFSNSRSEMNVSTLELGDSALYLCASSLEGNSNQPQHFGDGTRLSIL.

This rearrangement joins TRBV5-3 to TRBJ2-5; TRBD2 agrees at 10 bases. TRBV5-3 is flagged as an ORF with uncertain function. The ends lost 3 bases at V and 4 bases at J; junction bases unmatched: 15. The CDR3 contains 18 residues. The CDR3 coding sequence is TGTGCCAGAAGCTCGGGACTAGCGCCTACCGGGGGCCCAGAGACCCAGTACTTC. It yields the protein CARSSGLAPTGGPETQYF.

The chain joins TRBV5-1 to TRBJ1-1; no clear D. The V gene lost 2 bases and the J gene lost 4 bases, with 15 bases spanning the gap. Per the germline V gene, CDR1 is SGHRS and CDR2 is YFSETQ. The CDR3 contains 15 residues. This chain's CDR3 is CASSLLTSLSTEAFF. In DNA form, the CDR3 reads TGCGCCAGCAGCTTACTTACTAGTTTGAGCACTGAAGCTTTCTTT.

This rearrangement joins TRBV19 to TRBJ2-2, with 9 nucleotides matching TRBD1. CDR1 and CDR2 from the germline V gene are LNHDA and SQIVND (reference sequence). V lost 3 bases and J lost 5; bases outside the gene matches: 4. This CDR3 is built from 15 residues. Written as DNA, the CDR3 is TGTGCCAGTAGTATTTCGACAGGGGGAACCGGGGAGCTGTTTTTT. Translation: CASSISTGGTGELFF.

This chain uses TRBV5-5 with TRBJ1-2; tentative D call: TRBD1 (6 bases). Trimming pared 3 bases from V and 8 bases from J, leaving 14 bases between. CDR1 is SGHKS, CDR2 YYEKEE, per germline (reference sequence). The CDR3 covers 13 residues. Written as DNA, the CDR3 is TGTGCCAGCAGCTCTGACGACAGGACCGGCTACACCTTC. Encoded protein: CASSSDDRTGYTF.

This clone has just one count. This rearrangement joins TRBV27 to TRBJ1-5, with D unclear. V gave up 5 bases and J gave up 6 bases, with 14 bases separating them. Germline CDR1 MNHEY, CDR2 SMNVEV (reference sequence). This CDR3 is built from 14 residues. Here the CDR3 DNA reads TGTGCCAGCAGTCTCAAATTTGGGATTCAGCCCCAGCATTTT. Its translation is CASSLKFGIQPQHF.

The chain links TRBV11-3 to TRBJ1-1, with a possible D match to TRBD1 (5 bases). Trimming removed 0 bases from V and 8 bases from J, with 7 bases in between. This CDR3 has 12 residues. From germline, CDR1 is SGHNT and CDR2 YENEEA. CDR3 region: CASSLDRGEAFF. CDR3 coding DNA: TGTGCCAGCAGCTTAGATCGGGGCGAAGCTTTCTTT.

This chain joins TRBV7-6 and TRBJ2-5; D is unresolved. Germline V gives CDR1 SGHVS, CDR2 FNYEAQ. V was clipped by 3 bases and J by 2 bases, with 16 bases between them. This CDR3 region has 16 residues. DNA for the CDR3: TGTGCCAGCAGCTTTAGGTTTCTGACGGGTCAAGAGACCCAGTACTTC. Its translation is CASSFRFLTGQETQYF.

The rearrangement links TRBV27 to TRBJ1-5, with a weak D call TRBD1 (6 bases). Trimming removed 7 bases from V and 4 bases from J, with 11 bases in between. CDR1 is MNHEY, CDR2 SMNVEV, per germline (reference sequence). The CDR3 covers 13 residues. In DNA form, the CDR3 reads TGTGCCAGCATGACAGGCCTTAATCAGCCCCAGCATTTT. This translates into CASMTGLNQPQHF.

The chain is built from TRBV6-1 and TRBJ2-7; D unresolved. Germline CDR1 and CDR2: MNHNS and SASEGT. The CDR3 covers 11 residues. The CDR3 loop is CASSEPGQADV. The DNA for the CDR3 is TGTGCCAGCAGTGAACCGGGCCAGGCCGACGTC.

This clone was counted a single time. The CDR3 DNA sequence: TGTGCCAGCAGTGACCCAACGGGACAGGGAAACTATGGCTACACCTTC. It encodes CASSDPTGQGNYGYTF. The chain recombines TRBV6-1 with TRBJ1-2, with TRBD1 identical over 9 bases. CDR1 MNHNS and CDR2 SASEGT come from the germline V gene. The V gene end was trimmed by 3 bases and the J gene end by 2 bases; junction bases not matched to a gene: 7. The CDR3 is made up of 16 amino acids.

The rearrangement joins TRBV27 to TRBJ2-6, with D hard to call. The CDR3 contains 15 residues. The germline V gene has CDR1 MNHEY and CDR2 SMNVEV (reference sequence). The germline V and J ends were trimmed by 5 bases and 3 bases, with 11 bases remaining between them. CDR3 in amino acids: CASSRDLGGANVLTF. In nucleotides, the CDR3 is TGTGCCAGCAGTCGAGATTTGGGTGGGGCCAACGTCCTGACTTTC.

The chain uses TRBV28 and TRBJ2-5, with TRBD1 identical over 9 bases. V gave up 7 bases and J gave up 0 bases; unmatched junction bases: 3. This CDR3 is 14 amino acids long. Germline V lookup: CDR1 MDHEN, CDR2 SYDVKM. Here the CDR3 reads CASTDRGNQETQYF. The DNA for the CDR3 is TGTGCCAGCACGGACAGGGGAAACCAAGAGACCCAGTACTTC.

The rearrangement uses TRBV7-8 and TRBJ2-2; D not certain. Germline V gene lookup returns CDR1 SGHVS and CDR2 FQNEAQ. The ends were cut back, 7 bases at V and 2 bases at J, with 8 bases in the middle. This CDR3 has 13 amino acids. CDR3 sequence (DNA): TGTGCCAGCACCAAAACTAACACCGGGGAGCTGTTTTTT. It translates to CASTKTNTGELFF.

V is TRBV5-1 and J is TRBJ2-3; D may be TRBD1 (6 bases). CDR3 size: 14 residues. Trimming removed 4 bases at V and 0 bases at J, with 9 bases between. Germline values: CDR1 SGHRS, CDR2 YFSETQ. The CDR3 DNA is TGCGCCAGCAGCCGACAGGATAGCACAGATACGCAGTATTTT. This sequence encodes CASSRQDSTDTQYF.